This record concerns one T cell receptor (beta chain) sequence. Its antigen is undetermined. The V and J ends lost 1 base and 3 bases, in that order; junction bases with no gene match: 5. CDR1 SGHVS and CDR2 FQNEAQ come from the germline V gene. The CDR3 has 16 residues. Participants comprised healthy donors of bone marrow. This record comes from a study of cytomegalovirus exposure and HLA in healthy donors. Study outcomes and limitations: Later analysis identified around 15,000 TCR beta sequences associated with HLA alleles, using a false discovery rate threshold of 0.05.

The PCR was carried out with 60 Vbeta primers and 13 Jbeta primers. Profiling relied on immunoSEQ multiplex PCR, and the TCRdb table lists in-frame clones only, not all of them. Of roughly 200,000 clones listed, roughly three quarters are singletons. The material sequenced was PBMCs. The V call is TRBV7-8, the J call TRBJ2-1; 8 positions agree with TRBD2. The source of this sequence is a man between 45 and 60 years old in good health and CMV-seronegative. The CDR3 reads CASSLEPAGVYNEQFF. Written as DNA, the CDR3 is TGTGCCAGCAGCTTAGAACCAGCGGGGGTCTACAATGAGCAGTTCTTC.